This TCR beta chain stems from a study of T-cell reconstitution after alpha-beta-depleted transplantation in children. General study results and limits: Several hundred rapidly expanded clones from non-depleted graft cells reportedly supplied alpha-beta T cells about two months post-transplant. Some patients owed their high day-60 TCRbeta diversity to surviving recipient T cells and thymic progenitors. A year post-transplant, T-cell counts and diversity derived mostly from newly produced T cells.

Molecular barcoding with unique molecular identifiers was used for the TCRbeta library. Via MiXCR, TCRdb re-called the PCR reads, giving one row per CDR3 protein. The data contain around 30,000 distinct CDR3 sequences, approximately 7% of them singletons. Germline CDR1 reads SGHDT; CDR2 reads YYEEEE. The CDR3 loop spans 14 amino acids. Trimming at V came to 1 base and at J to 5 bases, leaving 1 base not matched to a gene. This clonotype was counted many times. What it recognizes is unknown. V usage is TRBV5-6 and J usage is TRBJ2-1; TRBD2 matches at 9 bases. The sequenced sample was peripheral blood, obtained 60 days after TCRalphabeta/CD19-depleted stem cell transplant. This TCR was recovered from a child younger than two who had a stem cell transplant for acute myeloid leukemia, so the T cells may come from the graft donor. CDR3 coding DNA: TGTGCCAGCAGCTTGCCTAGCGGGGACAATGAGCAGTTCTTC. Protein: CASSLPSGDNEQFF. The variable domain in full, with the rest retrieved from reference TRBV5-6 and TRBJ2-1, is DAGVTQSPTHLIKTRGQQVTLRCSPKSGHDTVSWYQQALGQGPQFIFQYYEEEERQRGNFPDRFSGHQFPNYSSELNVNALLLGDSALYLCASSLPSGDNEQFFGPGTRLTVL.